One T cell receptor beta chain is described in this entry. What it binds is unknown. This entry belongs to a study of T cell responses to AZD1222 COVID-19 vaccine. Study-wide findings and caveats: As reported, nearly half of all spike-specific TCRs target variant regions that are unmutated. Seropositivity was recorded at baseline in only five to seven AZD1222 recipients. The span of vaccine-associated CD4 TCRs extended across spike, with dominance at 160-218 and 743-854.

This CDR3 is 15 amino acids long. The ends lost 4 bases at V and 6 bases at J; junction bases unmatched: 7. Looked up from germline, CDR1 is MNHNY and CDR2 is SVGAGI (reference sequence). Some clones are missing from TCRdb's copy, which holds only in-frame ones; the method was immunoSEQ multiplex PCR. The top ten clones hold about 1.6% of a sample with roughly 150,000 clones, roughly 90% of them seen once. Second-dose intervals near 4 or 12 weeks were combined. V usage is TRBV6-6 and J usage is TRBJ2-1, with 9 bases lining up with TRBD2. The source is an adult who received the AZD1222 COVID-19 vaccine. Sequencing was performed on peripheral blood, taken 28 days after the second AZD1222 dose. Written as DNA, the CDR3 is TGTGCCAGCAGTTCGCGGGGGGGCTCGACCAATGAGCAGTTCTTC. This translates into CASSSRGGSTNEQFF.